A selection of T cell receptor beta chains follows, all from one sample in a study of OX40 agonist ivuxolimab in advanced cancers. The repertoire was sequenced with immunoSEQ multiplex PCR; TCRdb's copy has only in-frame clones and lacks some. The sample holds 50,000 to 70,000 clones, 80% to 90% seen once. Sequences were derived from CD4+ or CD8+ T cells sorted from blood, sampled in a trial of the OX40 agonist ivuxolimab. These receptors came from an adult with an advanced solid tumor such as melanoma, head and neck, liver or kidney cancer. The conserved cysteine and the conserved F or W are not part of the CDR3 here. The order of the fields is D gene, V gene, J gene, CDR3 protein. The D gene is left open where the match is weak.

D gene: TRBD2; V gene: TRBV2; J gene: TRBJ2-2; CDR3 protein: ASLRSGGNTGELF
D gene: NA; V gene: TRBV2; J gene: TRBJ1-1; CDR3 protein: ASRDTNPMNAF
D gene: TRBD2; V gene: TRBV29-1; J gene: TRBJ2-1; CDR3 protein: SVTLSGSYNEQF
D gene: NA; V gene: TRBV29-1; J gene: TRBJ1-2; CDR3 protein: SVPRANYGYT
D gene: NA; V gene: TRBV6-6; J gene: TRBJ2-7; CDR3 protein: ASSYTDPSYEQY
D gene: NA; V gene: TRBV28; J gene: TRBJ2-2; CDR3 protein: ASSLGGSTGELF
D gene: TRBD1; V gene: TRBV10-3; J gene: TRBJ2-7; CDR3 protein: AISAGQGYEQY
D gene: NA; V gene: TRBV19; J gene: TRBJ2-7; CDR3 protein: ASSMGYEQY
D gene: NA; V gene: TRBV7-9; J gene: TRBJ1-1; CDR3 protein: ASSLTAGVNTEAF
D gene: NA; V gene: TRBV4-1; J gene: TRBJ1-2; CDR3 protein: ASSQEGGSSYGYT
D gene: NA; V gene: TRBV28; J gene: TRBJ2-3; CDR3 protein: ASKVAVGTDTQY
D gene: TRBD2; V gene: TRBV9; J gene: TRBJ2-3; CDR3 protein: ASSRSGNNINTQY
D gene: NA; V gene: TRBV6-6; J gene: TRBJ1-1; CDR3 protein: ASAGHNTEAF
D gene: NA; V gene: TRBV6-5; J gene: TRBJ2-2; CDR3 protein: ASSLGISNTGELF
D gene: NA; V gene: TRBV2; J gene: TRBJ2-1; CDR3 protein: VSARRAWDEQF
D gene: NA; V gene: TRBV6-5; J gene: TRBJ2-5; CDR3 protein: ASSAFGRQETQY
D gene: NA; V gene: TRBV5-6; J gene: TRBJ1-5; CDR3 protein: ASSLSSSNQPQH
D gene: NA; V gene: TRBV4-1; J gene: TRBJ2-2; CDR3 protein: ASSRSAGRGTGELF